This T cell receptor beta chain comes out of a study of cytomegalovirus exposure and HLA in healthy donors. Study context: The same platform was used for the 110 or so validation repertoires and the approximately 700 first-cohort repertoires, a later analysis reported.

The V gene's germline CDR1 is SGHNT and CDR2 YENEEA. The CDR3 contains 14 residues. Trimming left V 6 bases short and J 8 bases short, with 16 bases between. Findings of the study overall: The authors enumerated 150 to 200 TCR beta chains as linked to cytomegalovirus. Reportedly, diagnosis of cytomegalovirus status by the classifier showed high specificity and sensitivity.

Measured with immunoSEQ multiplex PCR; TCRdb has only the in-frame clones, and not every one. The sample shows more than 300,000 clones, around 86% of them seen only once. For this clone: Its antigen remains unidentified.

The validation cohort, a group of 130 or so subjects, included the donors and was separate from the approximately 700-subject first cohort. The sequenced material came from PBMCs. V and J are TRBV11-3 and TRBJ2-2; no reliable D call. The sequence came from a woman under 30 in good health and CMV-seronegative. The CDR3: CASRPSGNSGELFF. Written as DNA, the CDR3 is TGTGCCAGCAGACCCTCGGGTAACTCGGGGGAGCTGTTTTTT. Full variable domain (outside the CDR3, taken from reference TRBV11-3 and TRBJ2-2): EAGVVQSPRYKIIEKKQPVAFWCNPISGHNTLYWYLQNLGQGPELLIRYENEEAVDDSQLPKDRFSAERLKGVDSTLKIQPAELGDSAVYLCASRPSGNSGELFFGEGSRLTVL.